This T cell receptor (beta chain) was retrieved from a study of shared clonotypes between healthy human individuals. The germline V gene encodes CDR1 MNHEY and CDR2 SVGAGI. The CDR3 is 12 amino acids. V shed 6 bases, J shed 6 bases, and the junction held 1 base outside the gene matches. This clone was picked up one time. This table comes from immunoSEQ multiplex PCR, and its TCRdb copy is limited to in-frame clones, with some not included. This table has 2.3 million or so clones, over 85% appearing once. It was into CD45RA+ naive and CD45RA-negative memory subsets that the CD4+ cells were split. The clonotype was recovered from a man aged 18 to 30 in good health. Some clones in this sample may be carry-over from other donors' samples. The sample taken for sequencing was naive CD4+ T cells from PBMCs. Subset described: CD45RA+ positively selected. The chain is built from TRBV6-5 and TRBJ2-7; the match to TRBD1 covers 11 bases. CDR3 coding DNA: TGTGCCAGCAGGGGGACAGGGGGCGAGCAGTACTTC. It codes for CASRGTGGEQYF.